This T cell receptor (beta chain) was sequenced during a study of Ad26.COV2.S vaccination and SARS-CoV-2 variants. Study summary: Donor had been placed in the Ad26.COV2.S arm of the COV1001 trial. Whole-study findings and limits: Vaccine recipients showed a spike-specific TCR breadth that was higher than in placebo recipients. Analyses of TCR breadth and depth may have underestimated total T cell responses.

Documented treatment: about 20 received Ad26.COV2.S at low or high dose, single or two shots; about 5 received placebo; per-sample allocation not given. The samples date from day 63 after the first vaccine or placebo injection. Donation came from an adult in Boston who was aged 18-55 years. The assay was immunoSEQ multiplex PCR, and TCRdb's table has in-frame clones only and misses some. The table records 300,000 to 350,000 clones, 88% of them present only once. Germline V lookup: CDR1 SGHTA, CDR2 FQGNSA. This CDR3 spans 16 amino acids. The V gene lost 7 bases and the J gene lost 2 bases, with 18 bases spanning the gap. In regard to this clone: Its antigen is undetermined.

V is TRBV7-2 and J is TRBJ1-3, with D maybe TRBD1 (6 bases). The sequence came from a person between 18 and 60 years old who received the Ad26.COV2.S COVID-19 vaccine or a placebo. Specimen: peripheral blood, collected in a trial of Ad26.COV2.S vaccine versus placebo. As DNA, the CDR3 is TGTGCCAGCACCTTTGGACAGTCTCAACCTGGAAACACCATATATTTT. It is translated as CASTFGQSQPGNTIYF.